These 14 T cell receptor beta chains were all obtained from the same sample, sequenced in a study of blood T cell repertoires in COVID-19. Produced via immunoSEQ multiplex PCR; TCRdb's table is partial and in-frame only. The sample includes roughly 76,000 clones, roughly 80% of them seen just once. The specimen was peripheral blood. These receptors originate from a woman in her 70s with acute or convalescent COVID-19.

This clone was counted between two and nine times. The chain couples TRBV19 to TRBJ2-1; perhaps TRBD2 as D (5 bases). V lost 9 bases and J lost 4, with 13 bases in between. Germline loops: CDR1 LNHDA, CDR2 SQIVND (reference sequence). The CDR3 totals 13 residues. As DNA, the CDR3 is TGTGCCAGCAGACCACTAGATTACAATGAGCAGTTCTTC. Translation: CASRPLDYNEQFF.

This rearrangement joins TRBV30 to TRBJ2-7; no firm D call. CDR3 length equals 13 residues. The V gene lost 0 bases and the J gene lost 2 bases, with 8 bases spanning the gap. CDR1 is GTSNPN and CDR2 is SVGIG in the germline V gene (reference sequence). CDR3 in DNA: TGTGCCTGGAGTGTACTTGAAGCCTACGAGCAGTACTTC. Translated, it gives CAWSVLEAYEQYF.

CDR3 sequence reads: CASSRTSGNNEQFF. The CDR3 DNA sequence: TGTGCCAGCAGCCGGACTAGCGGAAACAATGAGCAGTTCTTC. The rearrangement joins TRBV7-3 to TRBJ2-1, with TRBD2 matching 10 bases. The CDR3 contains 14 residues. Trimming cost V 5 bases and J 5 bases; bases outside gene matches: 3. Per germline, CDR1 SGHTA and CDR2 FQGTGA.

This chain connects TRBV10-3 to TRBJ1-5; D is uncertain. This CDR3 has 14 residues. Trimming took off 10 bases at V and 0 bases at J, with 13 bases between the two ends. Germline CDR1 is ENHRY and CDR2 is SYGVKD. The CDR3 loop is CATTDTNSNQPQHF. The CDR3 DNA is TGTGCCACAACAGACACGAATAGCAATCAGCCCCAGCATTTT.

This clone was observed a single time. V is TRBV11-3 and J is TRBJ2-1; a weak D match, TRBD1 (5 bases). Per germline, CDR1 SGHNT and CDR2 YENEEA. The CDR3 extends over 15 amino acids. Trimming stripped 2 bases from V and 6 bases from J, with 14 bases between. The CDR3 reads CASSLFFGRGNEQFF. The CDR3 nucleotides read TGTGCCAGCAGCTTATTTTTCGGTAGGGGCAATGAGCAGTTCTTC.

This sequence joins TRBV7-9 and TRBJ2-2; 7 bases are shared with TRBD1. The germline CDR1 and CDR2 sequences are SEHNR and FQNEAQ (reference sequence). CDR3 length equals 18 residues. Trimming at V came to 5 bases and at J to 5 bases, leaving 17 bases not matched to a gene. This CDR3 reads CASSRRGPSGPGTGELFF. In nucleotides, the CDR3 is TGTGCCAGCAGCCGTAGGGGGCCCTCAGGGCCAGGAACCGGGGAGCTGTTTTTT.

The sample holds a few counts of this clone. V gene TRBV5-4 combines with J gene TRBJ2-5, with 8 nucleotides matching TRBD2. The CDR3 runs 15 residues. V was pared by 0 bases and J by 7 bases, with 8 bases of the junction left unmatched. The V gene's germline CDR1 is SGHNT and CDR2 YYREEE (reference sequence). CDR3 in amino acids: CASSLEVAGKGTQYF. The CDR3 nucleotides are TGTGCCAGCAGCTTGGAGGTAGCGGGGAAGGGGACCCAGTACTTC.

The genes are TRBV15 and TRBJ2-7; no reliable D call. The CDR3 totals 13 residues. V lost 0 bases and J lost 4, with 7 bases in between. Germline lookup yields CDR1 LNHNV and CDR2 YYDKDF (reference sequence). CDR3 amino acids: CATSRDPRYEQYF. CDR3 in DNA: TGTGCCACCAGCAGAGACCCTAGATACGAGCAGTACTTC.

CDR3 sequence (DNA): TGTGCCAGCAGCCTTCTGGACAGGGGAATCACAGATACGCAGTATTTT. This gives the protein CASSLLDRGITDTQYF. The genes are TRBV3-1 (or the pseudogene TRBV3-2) and TRBJ2-3; 9 positions match TRBD1. CDR3 size: 16 residues. With 4 bases clipped from V and 2 bases from J, the junction kept 7 bases outside the gene matches. Germline V lookup: CDR1 LGHDT, CDR2 YNNKEL (reference sequence).

CDR3 nucleotide sequence: TGCGCCAGCAGTGACCGCGGGACCTACGAGCAGTACTTC. It is translated as CASSDRGTYEQYF. The rearrangement joins TRBV10-2 to TRBJ2-7; maybe TRBD2 (6 bases). The CDR3 sequence is 13 residues long. The V end lost 3 bases, the J end lost 2 bases, and 8 bases lay between the germline ends. Germline V gene lookup returns CDR1 WSHSY and CDR2 SAAADI.

V and J are TRBV7-3 and TRBJ2-2; 9 bases align to TRBD2. Germline-derived CDR1 and CDR2 are SGHTA and FQGTGA. V lost 2 bases and J lost 5; bases outside the gene matches: 3. The CDR3 contains 15 residues. The CDR3 is CASSLGLARTGELFF. CDR3 in DNA: TGTGCCAGCAGCTTAGGACTAGCGAGAACCGGGGAGCTGTTTTTT.

The J gene is TRBJ2-3, the V gene TRBV12-5; 9 bases agree with TRBD2. J was trimmed by 7 bases and V by 0 bases; bases with no gene match: 11. The CDR3 loop spans 17 amino acids. Germline V gene lookup returns CDR1 LGHNT and CDR2 FRNRAP. The CDR3 coding sequence is TGTGCTAGTGGTTTGGTTAATAGCGGGAGAAGATGGAATACGCAGTATTTT. Translating it yields CASGLVNSGRRWNTQYF. Filled out from reference TRBV12-5 and TRBJ2-3, the complete variable domain reads DARVTQTPRHKVTEMGQEVTMRCQPILGHNTVFWYRQTMMQGLELLAYFRNRAPLDDSGMPKDRFSAEMPDATLATLKIQPSEPRDSAVYFCASGLVNSGRRWNTQYFGPGTRLTVL.

V and J are TRBV21-1 and TRBJ1-6; the table's D call, TRBD1, has no DNA check behind it. TRBV21-1 is a pseudogene segment. This CDR3 has 16 residues. This CDR3 is CASKPGQGKYNSPLHF. CDR3 sequence (DNA): TGTGCCAGCAAACCGGGACAGGGCAAATATAATTCACCCCTCCACTTT.

This chain links TRBV6-2 or TRBV6-3 with TRBJ1-1, with TRBD1 matching over 9 bases. Germline CDR1 is MNHEY and CDR2 is SVGEGT. CDR3 length equals 18 residues. Losses at the gene ends were 2 bases for V and 1 base for J; bases not matched to a gene: 11. The CDR3 sequence is CASSYTTGTGFRNTEAFF. DNA of the CDR3: TGTGCCAGCAGTTACACCACCGGGACAGGGTTTCGGAACACTGAAGCTTTCTTT.